These 2 T cell receptor beta chains were sequenced from one sample in a study of blood T cell repertoires in COVID-19. Generated by immunoSEQ multiplex PCR, the TCRdb table keeps only in-frame clones and is missing some. Altogether some 110,000 clones are present, about 89% being singletons, with the ten largest covering 4% to 5%. The sequenced material came from peripheral blood. The receptors shown here come from a man aged 40-49 years with acute or convalescent COVID-19.

V is TRBV10-3 and J is TRBJ2-3; 14 bases line up with TRBD2. This CDR3 has 15 amino acids. From germline, CDR1 is ENHRY and CDR2 SYGVKD. V lost 7 bases, J lost 6 bases, and 6 bases stayed unmatched. The CDR3 bases are TGTGCCATCACCGGGACTAGCGGGAGAAGCGATACGCAGTATTTT. It yields the protein CAITGTSGRSDTQYF.

The rearrangement links TRBV6-5 to TRBJ2-1; 10 nucleotides match TRBD1. The V gene end was trimmed by 10 bases and the J gene end by 4 bases; junction bases not matched to a gene: 7. This CDR3 comprises 14 residues. The germline V gene has CDR1 MNHEY and CDR2 SVGAGI. CDR3 DNA sequence: TGTGCCACTGTCCGGGACAGGGGATACAATGAGCAGTTCTTC. It is translated as CATVRDRGYNEQFF.